This T cell receptor beta chain was identified in a study of T cell changes during pregnancy in multiple sclerosis. Clones were sequenced by immunoSEQ multiplex PCR, and TCRdb holds only the in-frame ones, with some missing. The repertoire holds about 19,000 clones, with roughly 88% as singletons. CDR1 and CDR2 (germline): SGHDT, YYEEEE. The CDR3 is 14 amino acids. V dropped 2 bases and J dropped 3 bases, with 12 bases sitting between them. The sequencing used CD8+ T cells from peripheral blood mononuclear cells, collected in the third trimester of pregnancy. This chain links TRBV5-6 with TRBJ2-7; perhaps TRBD2 as D (5 bases). The clonotype comes from a female donor in good health, enrolled as a control in a pregnancy study. CDR3 loop: CASSFSGKGYEQYF. The CDR3 nucleotides are TGTGCCAGCAGCTTTTCCGGGAAGGGCTACGAGCAGTACTTC.